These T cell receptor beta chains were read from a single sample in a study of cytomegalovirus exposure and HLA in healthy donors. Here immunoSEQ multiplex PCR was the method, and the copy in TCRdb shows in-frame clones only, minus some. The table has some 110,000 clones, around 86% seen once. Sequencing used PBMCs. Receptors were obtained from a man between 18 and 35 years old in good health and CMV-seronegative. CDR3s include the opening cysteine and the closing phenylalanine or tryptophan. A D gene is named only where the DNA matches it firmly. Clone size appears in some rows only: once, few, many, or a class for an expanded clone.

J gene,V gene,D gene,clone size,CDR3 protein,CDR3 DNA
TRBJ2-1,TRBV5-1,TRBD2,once,CASSPPTLADEQFF,TGCGCCAGCAGCCCTCCCACTCTAGCGGATGAGCAGTTCTTC
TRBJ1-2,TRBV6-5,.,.,CASYKADGNYGYTF,TGTGCCAGCTATAAAGCGGACGGGAACTATGGCTACACCTTC
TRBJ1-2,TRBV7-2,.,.,CASSLGRADGYTF,TGTGCCAGCAGCTTAGGCAGAGCGGATGGCTACACCTTC
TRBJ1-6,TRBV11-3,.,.,CASSEGPNSPLHF,TGTGCCAGCAGCGAGGGTCCCAATTCACCCCTCCACTTT
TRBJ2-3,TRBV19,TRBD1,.,CASTPTGGVDTQYF,TGTGCCAGTACCCCGACAGGGGGGGTAGATACGCAGTATTTT
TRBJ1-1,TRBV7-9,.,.,CASNGEGNTEAFF,TGTGCCAGCAACGGAGAAGGGAACACTGAAGCTTTCTTT
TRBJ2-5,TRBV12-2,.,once,CASRSKPRLSRETQYF,TGTGCAAGTCGCTCAAAACCCAGACTGAGCCGGGAGACCCAGTACTTC
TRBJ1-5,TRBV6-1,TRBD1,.,CASSRTGIDQPQHF,TGTGCCAGCAGCCGGACAGGGATTGATCAGCCCCAGCATTTT
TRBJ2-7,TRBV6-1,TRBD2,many,CASSDATELAGGPASYEQYF,TGTGCCAGCAGTGACGCAACTGAACTAGCGGGGGGACCCGCTTCCTACGAGCAGTACTTC
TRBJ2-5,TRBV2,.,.,CATSQGLPETQYF,TGTGCCACCTCACAAGGACTCCCAGAGACCCAGTACTTC